These T cell receptor beta chains were read from a single sample in a study of cytomegalovirus exposure and HLA in healthy donors. Sequencing used immunoSEQ multiplex PCR; TCRdb keeps in-frame clones, though not all of them. The sample shows 90,000 to 150,000 clones, approximately 81% of them seen only once. Sequences were obtained from PBMCs. These receptors came from a woman in her twenties or thirties in good health and CMV-seronegative. CDR3s include the opening cysteine and the closing phenylalanine or tryptophan. Fields, in order: clone size, D gene, V gene, J gene, CDR3 protein, CDR3 DNA. The D gene is left open where the match is weak. Size values are once, few and many counts, or a class for expanded clones, and some rows have none.

abundance: .; d_gene: TRBD1; v_gene: TRBV10-3; j_gene: TRBJ1-2; CDR3aa: CAISTRDRDYGYTF; CDR3nt: TGTGCCATCAGTACTCGGGACAGGGACTATGGCTACACCTTC
abundance: .; d_gene: .; v_gene: TRBV19; j_gene: TRBJ2-6; CDR3aa: CASSSQNSGANVLTF; CDR3nt: TGTGCCAGTAGTAGTCAGAACTCTGGGGCCAACGTCCTGACTTTC
abundance: .; d_gene: .; v_gene: TRBV7-8; j_gene: TRBJ2-2; CDR3aa: CASSPRAQGLTGELFF; CDR3nt: TGTGCCAGCAGCCCGAGGGCACAGGGTCTCACCGGGGAGCTGTTTTTT
abundance: .; d_gene: TRBD1; v_gene: TRBV9; j_gene: TRBJ1-4; CDR3aa: CASSVGGQGPGGIEKLFF; CDR3nt: TGTGCCAGCAGCGTAGGAGGACAGGGCCCGGGGGGAATAGAAAAACTGTTTTTT
abundance: .; d_gene: TRBD1; v_gene: TRBV7-2; j_gene: TRBJ1-2; CDR3aa: CASSLVDRGFGYTF; CDR3nt: TGTGCCAGCAGCTTAGTTGACAGGGGGTTTGGCTACACCTTC
abundance: .; d_gene: .; v_gene: TRBV7-2; j_gene: TRBJ1-2; CDR3aa: CASSLSRDINYGYTF; CDR3nt: TGTGCCAGCAGCCTTAGCCGGGACATTAACTATGGCTACACCTTC
abundance: .; d_gene: TRBD2; v_gene: TRBV6-1; j_gene: TRBJ2-5; CDR3aa: CASSGTLAGEETQYF; CDR3nt: TGTGCCAGCAGTGGCACCCTAGCGGGGGAAGAGACCCAGTACTTC
abundance: .; d_gene: .; v_gene: TRBV14; j_gene: TRBJ1-1; CDR3aa: CASFPVTGTPEAFF; CDR3nt: TGTGCCAGCTTCCCGGTTACAGGGACCCCTGAAGCTTTCTTT
abundance: .; d_gene: TRBD2; v_gene: TRBV12-5; j_gene: TRBJ2-7; CDR3aa: CASGLMGLAGDEQYF; CDR3nt: TGTGCTAGTGGTTTGATGGGACTAGCGGGCGACGAGCAGTACTTC
abundance: .; d_gene: .; v_gene: TRBV7-2; j_gene: TRBJ2-2; CDR3aa: CASSLVRQGLTGELFF; CDR3nt: TGTGCCAGCAGCTTAGTCCGACAGGGACTTACCGGGGAGCTGTTTTTT
abundance: .; d_gene: TRBD1; v_gene: TRBV6-5; j_gene: TRBJ2-7; CDR3aa: CASRTTGSSYEQYF; CDR3nt: TGTGCCAGCAGGACGACAGGGAGCTCCTACGAGCAGTACTTC
abundance: .; d_gene: TRBD2; v_gene: TRBV11-3; j_gene: TRBJ2-2; CDR3aa: CASSLALAGNTGELFF; CDR3nt: TGTGCCAGCAGCTTAGCCCTAGCGGGGAACACCGGGGAGCTGTTTTTT
abundance: .; d_gene: .; v_gene: TRBV7-9; j_gene: TRBJ2-5; CDR3aa: CASSLLGGANQETQYF; CDR3nt: TGTGCCAGCAGCTTATTAGGCGGGGCTAACCAAGAGACCCAGTACTTC
abundance: .; d_gene: .; v_gene: TRBV13; j_gene: TRBJ1-1; CDR3aa: CASSPPFRVNTEAFF; CDR3nt: TGTGCCAGCAGCCCCCCTTTTCGGGTGAACACTGAAGCTTTCTTT
abundance: once; d_gene: TRBD2; v_gene: TRBV11-3; j_gene: TRBJ2-1; CDR3aa: CASSLLTSGDNEQFF; CDR3nt: TGTGCCAGCAGCTTGCTGACTAGCGGGGACAATGAGCAGTTCTTC
abundance: .; d_gene: .; v_gene: TRBV5-1; j_gene: TRBJ1-4; CDR3aa: CASSPAPGEEAEKLFF; CDR3nt: TGCGCCAGCAGCCCCGCGCCGGGCGAGGAGGCGGAAAAACTGTTTTTT
abundance: .; d_gene: TRBD1; v_gene: TRBV7-2; j_gene: TRBJ1-4; CDR3aa: CASSSNRGLKEKLFF; CDR3nt: TGTGCCAGCAGCTCCAACAGGGGCTTGAAGGAAAAACTGTTTTTT
abundance: few; d_gene: .; v_gene: TRBV5-1; j_gene: TRBJ2-2; CDR3aa: CASSLQETGELFF; CDR3nt: TGCGCCAGCAGCTTGCAAGAGACCGGGGAGCTGTTTTTT
abundance: .; d_gene: .; v_gene: TRBV27; j_gene: TRBJ2-7; CDR3aa: CASSSGSPAYEQYF; CDR3nt: TGTGCCAGCAGTTCGGGGAGCCCAGCCTACGAGCAGTACTTC
abundance: .; d_gene: .; v_gene: TRBV10-1; j_gene: TRBJ2-5; CDR3aa: CASSESGSEATQYF; CDR3nt: TGCGCCAGCAGTGAGTCAGGTAGCGAGGCGACCCAGTACTTC
abundance: .; d_gene: .; v_gene: TRBV20-1; j_gene: TRBJ2-7; CDR3aa: CSADIAYEQYF; CDR3nt: TGCAGTGCTGACATAGCCTACGAGCAGTACTTC
abundance: .; d_gene: TRBD2; v_gene: TRBV7-3; j_gene: TRBJ2-3; CDR3aa: CASSLTGRSSGRTDTQYF; CDR3nt: TGTGCCAGCAGCTTAACGGGGCGCTCTAGCGGACGCACAGATACGCAGTATTTT
abundance: few; d_gene: TRBD2; v_gene: TRBV7-2; j_gene: TRBJ2-6; CDR3aa: CASTPGGSSGANVLTF; CDR3nt: TGTGCCAGCACCCCGGGGGGAAGCTCTGGGGCCAACGTCCTGACTTTC
abundance: .; d_gene: .; v_gene: TRBV9; j_gene: TRBJ2-5; CDR3aa: CASSVDEEQETQYF; CDR3nt: TGTGCCAGCAGCGTAGACGAGGAACAAGAGACCCAGTACTTC
abundance: .; d_gene: .; v_gene: TRBV2; j_gene: TRBJ2-3; CDR3aa: CASMKDYGTDTQYF; CDR3nt: TGTGCCAGCATGAAGGACTACGGGACAGATACGCAGTATTTT
abundance: few; d_gene: .; v_gene: TRBV7-9; j_gene: TRBJ1-6; CDR3aa: CASTPRFGENSPLHF; CDR3nt: TGTGCCAGCACCCCACGGTTTGGAGAGAATTCACCCCTCCACTTT
abundance: .; d_gene: .; v_gene: TRBV10-3; j_gene: TRBJ1-2; CDR3aa: CAISESLGGSYGYTF; CDR3nt: TGTGCCATCAGTGAGTCCTTGGGGGGTAGCTATGGCTACACCTTC
abundance: .; d_gene: TRBD1; v_gene: TRBV10-3; j_gene: TRBJ2-4; CDR3aa: CAISRQGSDIQYF; CDR3nt: TGTGCCATCAGTCGACAGGGATCGGACATTCAGTACTTC
abundance: .; d_gene: .; v_gene: TRBV27; j_gene: TRBJ2-1; CDR3aa: CASNRTGWDEQFF; CDR3nt: TGTGCCAGCAACAGAACGGGGTGGGATGAGCAGTTCTTC
abundance: .; d_gene: TRBD1; v_gene: TRBV7-2; j_gene: TRBJ2-3; CDR3aa: CASSLIGTGVTDTQYF; CDR3nt: TGTGCCAGCAGCTTAATCGGGACAGGGGTCACAGATACGCAGTATTTT
abundance: .; d_gene: .; v_gene: TRBV2; j_gene: TRBJ2-7; CDR3aa: CASSEAPQGSSYEQYF; CDR3nt: TGTGCCAGCAGTGAAGCGCCACAGGGAAGCTCCTACGAGCAGTACTTC
abundance: .; d_gene: .; v_gene: TRBV5-4; j_gene: TRBJ1-1; CDR3aa: CASSLDAGALNTEAFF; CDR3nt: TGTGCCAGCAGCTTAGATGCAGGGGCCCTGAACACTGAAGCTTTCTTT
abundance: .; d_gene: TRBD2; v_gene: TRBV10-3; j_gene: TRBJ2-7; CDR3aa: CAIRGLAGDEQYF; CDR3nt: TGTGCCATCAGGGGACTAGCGGGGGACGAGCAGTACTTC
abundance: .; d_gene: TRBD2; v_gene: TRBV7-2; j_gene: TRBJ2-1; CDR3aa: CASSLGGGRGNEQFF; CDR3nt: TGTGCCAGCAGCTTAGGCGGGGGTAGGGGCAATGAGCAGTTCTTC
abundance: few; d_gene: TRBD2; v_gene: TRBV6-6; j_gene: TRBJ2-7; CDR3aa: CASSQSGVNSYEQYF; CDR3nt: TGTGCCAGCAGTCAAAGCGGGGTTAACTCCTACGAGCAGTACTTC
abundance: .; d_gene: TRBD1; v_gene: TRBV4-1; j_gene: TRBJ2-7; CDR3aa: CASSPGGLWSYEQYF; CDR3nt: TGCGCCAGCAGCCCAGGGGGTTTGTGGTCCTACGAGCAGTACTTC
abundance: few; d_gene: TRBD2; v_gene: TRBV27; j_gene: TRBJ2-3; CDR3aa: CASRGLAGGLDTQYF; CDR3nt: TGTGCCAGCAGGGGACTAGCGGGGGGGCTAGATACGCAGTATTTT
abundance: once; d_gene: .; v_gene: TRBV9; j_gene: TRBJ2-7; CDR3aa: CASSVYPDTYEQYF; CDR3nt: TGTGCCAGCAGCGTATATCCGGACACCTACGAGCAGTACTTC
abundance: .; d_gene: TRBD1; v_gene: TRBV11-1; j_gene: TRBJ2-7; CDR3aa: CASSFDRGTYEQYF; CDR3nt: TGTGCCAGCAGCTTCGACAGGGGAACCTACGAGCAGTACTTC
abundance: .; d_gene: TRBD2; v_gene: TRBV5-4; j_gene: TRBJ2-1; CDR3aa: CASSLEGGGAPNEQFF; CDR3nt: TGTGCCAGCAGCTTGGAAGGCGGGGGGGCTCCTAATGAGCAGTTCTTC
abundance: .; d_gene: .; v_gene: TRBV7-2; j_gene: TRBJ2-3; CDR3aa: CASSARGAISTDTQYF; CDR3nt: TGTGCCAGCAGCGCGCGGGGTGCGATAAGCACAGATACGCAGTATTTT
abundance: .; d_gene: TRBD1; v_gene: TRBV4-3; j_gene: TRBJ2-1; CDR3aa: CASSQAPSRGQGGEQFF; CDR3nt: TGCGCCAGCAGCCAAGCCCCCTCCCGGGGACAGGGTGGGGAGCAGTTCTTC
abundance: .; d_gene: .; v_gene: TRBV9; j_gene: TRBJ1-3; CDR3aa: CASSSTGGRGNTIYF; CDR3nt: TGTGCCAGCAGCTCAACCGGGGGTCGGGGAAACACCATATATTTT
abundance: .; d_gene: .; v_gene: TRBV12-5; j_gene: TRBJ2-7; CDR3aa: CASGSSHEQYF; CDR3nt: TGTGCTAGTGGTTCATCCCACGAGCAGTACTTC